This T cell receptor (beta chain) is drawn from a study of metastatic and nonmetastatic thyroid tumors. Study-level information: The study looked at repertoires side by side in blood and in tumor or nodule tissue from malignant and benign thyroid patients. Regarding the study as a whole: In both blood and tumor samples, TCR beta diversity was reported significantly higher for malignant than benign nodules.

Prior to thyroid surgery, none of the patients had received any treatment. TCRdb reprocessed the PCR reads using MiXCR. The sample holds 43,000 or so clones; roughly 16% are singletons and the top ten take 22%. In germline, CDR1 is MNHNS, CDR2 SASEGT. CDR3 size: 15 residues. Deletions cut 9 bases from V and 2 bases from J, with 20 bases between. By sample fraction, this clone is medium-sized (0.01 to 0.1%). The antigen remains undetermined. Sequencing was done on a sample of blood. V is TRBV6-1 and J is TRBJ2-7; D unclear. The sequence was collected from a female donor with papillary thyroid cancer or a benign thyroid nodule (not recorded which). Some clones in this sample may be carry-over from other donors' samples. The CDR3 protein is CARRVGLRAAYEQYF. The DNA for the CDR3 is TGTGCCAGAAGGGTGGGGTTAAGGGCAGCCTACGAGCAGTACTTC.